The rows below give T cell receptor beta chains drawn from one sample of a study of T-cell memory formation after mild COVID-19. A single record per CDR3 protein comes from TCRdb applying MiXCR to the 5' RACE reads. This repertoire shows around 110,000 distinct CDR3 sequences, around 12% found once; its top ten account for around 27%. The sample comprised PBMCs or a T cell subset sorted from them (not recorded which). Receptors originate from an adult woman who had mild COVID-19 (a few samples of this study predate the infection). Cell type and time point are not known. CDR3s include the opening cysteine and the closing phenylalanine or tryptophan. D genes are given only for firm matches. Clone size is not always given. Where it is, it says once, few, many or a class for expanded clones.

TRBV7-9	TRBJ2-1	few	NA	CASSPITSFGDNEQFF	TGTGCCAGCAGCCCCATCACTAGTTTCGGGGACAATGAGCAGTTCTTC
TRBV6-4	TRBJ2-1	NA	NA	CASSDSGGDYNEQFF	TGTGCCAGCAGTGACTCGGGGGGCGATTACAATGAGCAGTTCTTC
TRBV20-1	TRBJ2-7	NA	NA	CSARDPGGYSYEQYF	TGCAGTGCTAGAGATCCGGGCGGCTATTCCTACGAGCAGTACTTC
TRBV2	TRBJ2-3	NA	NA	CATNGPPAFTSTDTQYF	TGTGCTACGAACGGCCCCCCGGCATTTACTAGCACAGATACGCAGTATTTT
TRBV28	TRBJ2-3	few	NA	CASSDPTDTQYF	TGTGCCAGCAGTGATCCCACAGATACGCAGTATTTT
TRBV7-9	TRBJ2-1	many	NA	CATPDRGSVGGSSYNEQFF	TGTGCCACGCCCGATAGGGGGTCCGTCGGGGGCAGCTCCTACAATGAGCAGTTCTTC
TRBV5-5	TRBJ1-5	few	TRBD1	CASSLVAGQGTNQPQHF	TGTGCCAGCAGCTTGGTCGCGGGACAGGGGACCAATCAGCCCCAGCATTTT
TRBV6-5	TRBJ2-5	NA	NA	CASSYSGDEETQYF	TGTGCCAGCAGTTACTCCGGGGACGAAGAGACCCAGTACTTC
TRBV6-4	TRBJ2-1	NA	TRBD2	CASSAGLGGYEQFF	TGTGCCAGCAGTGCTGGACTAGGAGGGTATGAGCAGTTCTTC
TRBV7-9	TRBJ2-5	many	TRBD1	CASSLARTGGYETQYF	TGTGCCAGCAGCTTAGCGAGGACAGGGGGTTACGAGACCCAGTACTTC
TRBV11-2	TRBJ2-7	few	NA	CASSFAASYEQYF	TGTGCCAGCAGCTTTGCAGCTTCCTACGAGCAGTACTTC
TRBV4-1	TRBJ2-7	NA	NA	CASSQPTASSYEQYF	TGCGCCAGCAGCCAACCGACGGCTAGCTCCTACGAGCAGTACTTC
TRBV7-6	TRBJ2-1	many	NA	CASSLAASSNSYNEQFF	TGTGCCAGCAGCTTAGCGGCTAGCTCGAACTCCTACAATGAGCAGTTCTTC
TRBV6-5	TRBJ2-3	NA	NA	CASSYRLGFTDTQYF	TGTGCCAGCAGTTACCGGCTAGGCTTCACAGATACGCAGTATTTT
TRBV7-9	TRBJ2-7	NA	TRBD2	CASSSTSGGTYEQYF	TGTGCCAGCAGCTCGACTAGCGGGGGCACCTACGAGCAGTACTTC
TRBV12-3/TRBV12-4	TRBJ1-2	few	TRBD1	CASSPGGRGGYTF	TGTGCCAGCAGCCCAGGGGGCCGGGGGGGCTACACCTTC
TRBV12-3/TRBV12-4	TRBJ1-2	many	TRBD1	CASRDDRADGYTF	TGTGCCAGCAGGGACGACAGGGCTGATGGCTACACCTTC
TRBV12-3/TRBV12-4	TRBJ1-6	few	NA	CASSLAGYNSPLHF	TGTGCCAGCAGTTTAGCAGGGTATAATTCACCCCTCCACTTT
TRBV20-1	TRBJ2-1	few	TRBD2	CSARVPSGSYNEQFF	TGCAGTGCTAGAGTCCCTAGCGGGAGTTACAATGAGCAGTTCTTC
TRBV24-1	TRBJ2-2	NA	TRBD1	CATSDLVGTGTGELFF	TGTGCCACCAGTGATTTGGTCGGGACAGGTACCGGGGAGCTGTTTTTT
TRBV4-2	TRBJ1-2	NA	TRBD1	CASSRASTGGYGYTF	TGTGCCAGCAGCCGGGCGTCGACAGGGGGCTATGGCTACACCTTC
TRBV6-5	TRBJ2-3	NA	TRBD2	CASGASSGRYTDTQYF	TGTGCCAGCGGAGCATCTAGCGGGAGGTATACAGATACGCAGTATTTT
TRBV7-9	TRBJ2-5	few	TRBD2	CASSLVGPGGETQYF	TGTGCCAGCAGCTTAGTCGGCCCGGGGGGGGAGACCCAGTACTTC
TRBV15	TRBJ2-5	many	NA	CATSRDAVGGTQYF	TGTGCCACCAGCAGAGATGCGGTGGGAGGGACCCAGTACTTC
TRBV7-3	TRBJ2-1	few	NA	CASSFLLGQSYNEQFF	TGTGCCAGCAGCTTTTTACTAGGTCAATCCTACAATGAGCAGTTCTTC
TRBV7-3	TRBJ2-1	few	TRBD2	CASSPPGLVYNEQFF	TGTGCCAGCAGCCCGCCGGGACTAGTTTACAATGAGCAGTTCTTC
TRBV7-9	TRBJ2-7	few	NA	CASSLDPSADYEQYF	TGTGCCAGCAGCTTAGATCCCTCTGCGGACTACGAGCAGTACTTC
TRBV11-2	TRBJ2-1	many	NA	CASSLVGFSYNEQFF	TGTGCCAGCAGCTTAGTGGGGTTCTCCTACAATGAGCAGTTCTTC
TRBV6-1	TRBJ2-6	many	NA	CASSDNSGANVLTF	TGTGCCAGCAGTGACAACTCTGGGGCCAACGTCCTGACTTTC
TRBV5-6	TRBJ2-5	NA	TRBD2	CASSPWTSPAQYF	TGTGCCAGCAGCCCGTGGACTAGTCCGGCCCAGTACTTC
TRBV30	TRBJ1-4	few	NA	CAWPRPTAGNEKLFF	TGTGCCTGGCCCCGCCCGACAGCGGGTAATGAAAAACTGTTTTTT
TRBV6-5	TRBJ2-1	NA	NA	CASSYGQYNEQFF	TGTGCCAGCAGTTACGGGCAGTACAATGAGCAGTTCTTC
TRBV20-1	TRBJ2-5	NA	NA	CSARGPPTVQVQETQYF	TGCAGTGCTAGAGGACCACCCACCGTCCAGGTCCAAGAGACCCAGTACTTC
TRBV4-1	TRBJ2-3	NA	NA	CASSIHPGNTDTQYF	TGCGCCAGCAGCATTCACCCAGGCAACACAGATACGCAGTATTTT
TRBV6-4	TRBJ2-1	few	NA	CASSQDSHLNEQFF	TGTGCCAGCAGCCAGGACTCTCACCTGAATGAGCAGTTCTTC
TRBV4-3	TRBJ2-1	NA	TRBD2	CASSKEISGGRYNEQFF	TGCGCCAGCAGCAAAGAGATCAGCGGGGGTCGATACAATGAGCAGTTCTTC
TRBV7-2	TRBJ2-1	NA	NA	CASSEDYWDYNEQFF	TGTGCCAGCAGCGAGGACTATTGGGACTACAATGAGCAGTTCTTC
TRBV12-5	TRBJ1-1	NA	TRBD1	CASGLVTDREGQNTEAFF	TGTGCTAGTGGTTTGGTCACGGACAGGGAAGGGCAGAACACTGAAGCTTTCTTT
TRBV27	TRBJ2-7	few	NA	CASSLGGIEQYF	TGTGCCAGCAGTTTAGGAGGAATCGAGCAGTACTTC
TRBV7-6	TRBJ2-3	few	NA	CASSSGSEGSVWYF	TGTGCCAGCAGCAGCGGTAGCGAGGGGAGTGTATGGTATTTT
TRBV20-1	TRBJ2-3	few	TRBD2	CSARPFGLAGLDDTQYF	TGCAGTGCTAGACCCTTCGGACTAGCGGGGTTGGACGATACGCAGTATTTT
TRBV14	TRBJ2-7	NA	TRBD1	CASSRPGQGNYEQYF	TGTGCCAGCAGCCGGCCGGGACAGGGTAACTACGAGCAGTACTTC
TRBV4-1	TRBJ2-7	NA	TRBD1	CASSQGPTGVGDEQYF	TGCGCCAGCAGCCAGGGTCCTACAGGGGTTGGGGACGAGCAGTACTTC
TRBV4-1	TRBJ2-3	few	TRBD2	CASSQVTSGGTDTQYF	TGCGCCAGCAGCCAAGTTACTAGCGGGGGAACAGATACGCAGTATTTT
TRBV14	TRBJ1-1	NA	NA	CASSHTAEMNTEAFF	TGTGCCAGCAGCCATACGGCAGAAATGAACACTGAAGCTTTCTTT
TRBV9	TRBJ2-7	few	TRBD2	CASSVDRTSGYLREQYF	TGTGCCAGCAGCGTAGATCGGACTAGCGGTTATTTGCGAGAGCAGTACTTC
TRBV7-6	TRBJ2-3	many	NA	CASSQLGGTDTQYF	TGTGCCAGCAGCCAACTGGGCGGCACAGATACGCAGTATTTT
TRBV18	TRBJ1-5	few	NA	CASSPPNDWGSYQPQHF	TGTGCCAGCTCACCACCGAACGATTGGGGATCCTATCAGCCCCAGCATTTT
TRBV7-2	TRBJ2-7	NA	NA	CASSTGTRYEQYF	TGTGCCAGCAGTACCGGGACCCGATACGAGCAGTACTTC
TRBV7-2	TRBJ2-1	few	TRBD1	CASSLGDRLVDEQFF	TGTGCCAGCAGCTTAGGGGACAGGTTGGTCGATGAGCAGTTCTTC
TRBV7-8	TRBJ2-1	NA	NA	CASRIEGDYNEQFF	TGTGCCAGCAGAATAGAGGGGGACTACAATGAGCAGTTCTTC
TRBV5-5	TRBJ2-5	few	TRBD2	CASSLISGQETQYF	TGTGCCAGCAGCTTAATTAGCGGGCAAGAGACCCAGTACTTC
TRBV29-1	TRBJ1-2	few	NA	CSVEDGLGEANYGYTF	TGCAGCGTTGAAGATGGGTTAGGGGAGGCTAACTATGGCTACACCTTC